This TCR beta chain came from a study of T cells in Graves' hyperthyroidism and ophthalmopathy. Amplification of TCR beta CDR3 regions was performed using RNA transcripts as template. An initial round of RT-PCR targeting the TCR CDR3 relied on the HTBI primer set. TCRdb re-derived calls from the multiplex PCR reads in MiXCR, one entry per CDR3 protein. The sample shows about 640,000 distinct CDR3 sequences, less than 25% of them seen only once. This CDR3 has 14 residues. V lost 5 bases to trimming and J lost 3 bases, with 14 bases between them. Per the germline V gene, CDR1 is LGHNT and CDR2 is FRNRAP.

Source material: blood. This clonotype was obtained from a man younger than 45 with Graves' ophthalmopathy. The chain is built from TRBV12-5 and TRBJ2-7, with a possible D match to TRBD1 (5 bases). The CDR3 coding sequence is TGTGCTAGTGGTCCCAGGGTTGGGGACTACGAGCAGTACTTC. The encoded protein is CASGPRVGDYEQYF.